A selection of T cell receptor beta chains follows, all from one sample in a study of blood T cell repertoires in COVID-19. The repertoire was sequenced with immunoSEQ multiplex PCR; TCRdb's copy has only in-frame clones and lacks some. This table has 45,000 to 60,000 clones, around 89% appearing once. Sequencing was carried out using peripheral blood. The receptors originated from a man aged 60-69 years with acute or convalescent COVID-19. Both conserved end residues are part of each CDR3. A D gene is named only where the DNA matches it firmly. The listing skips clone size in some rows; elsewhere it reads once, few, many or a size class.

V gene: TRBV12-1
D gene: -
J gene: TRBJ2-7
CDR3 length: 14
clone size: -
CDR3 DNA: TGTGCCAGCACCCAGGGGCTTCGAAGTCACGAGCAGTACTTC
CDR3 protein: CASTQGLRSHEQYF

V gene: TRBV3-1/TRBV3-2
D gene: TRBD1
J gene: TRBJ1-3
CDR3 length: 14
clone size: few
CDR3 DNA: TGTGCCAGCAGCCGCGGACAGGGTGTGAACACCATATATTTT
CDR3 protein: CASSRGQGVNTIYF

V gene: TRBV27
D gene: -
J gene: TRBJ1-1
CDR3 length: 14
clone size: -
CDR3 DNA: TGTGCCAGCAGTTTAGTCCCGACGGGAGCTGAAGCTTTCTTT
CDR3 protein: CASSLVPTGAEAFF

V gene: TRBV3-1/TRBV3-2
D gene: TRBD2
J gene: TRBJ2-5
CDR3 length: 17
clone size: few
CDR3 DNA: TGTGCCAGCAGCCAACGTAGCGGGGGGGCCCAATCGGAGACCCAGTACTTC
CDR3 protein: CASSQRSGGAQSETQYF

V gene: TRBV4-1
D gene: -
J gene: TRBJ2-4
CDR3 length: 18
clone size: -
CDR3 DNA: TGCGCCAGCAGCCAAGATAAAGAGGGCCGTCTTACCAAAAACATTCAGTACTTC
CDR3 protein: CASSQDKEGRLTKNIQYF

V gene: TRBV5-4
D gene: -
J gene: TRBJ2-1
CDR3 length: 12
clone size: once
CDR3 DNA: TGTGCCAGCAGCTACATTGATCGTGAGCAGTTCTTC
CDR3 protein: CASSYIDREQFF

V gene: TRBV24-1
D gene: TRBD1
J gene: TRBJ2-3
CDR3 length: 16
clone size: -
CDR3 DNA: TGTGCCACCAGTGATTTGAGGGACAGGAGCACAGATACGCAGTATTTT
CDR3 protein: CATSDLRDRSTDTQYF

V gene: TRBV3-1/TRBV3-2
D gene: TRBD1
J gene: TRBJ2-7
CDR3 length: 20
clone size: -
CDR3 DNA: TGTGCCAGCAGCCAACTGGAGGGACAGGGGGCTCGAGCGACCCTCTACGAGCAGTACTTC
CDR3 protein: CASSQLEGQGARATLYEQYF

V gene: TRBV19
D gene: -
J gene: TRBJ1-5
CDR3 length: 15
clone size: -
CDR3 DNA: TGTGCCAGTAGTGTACAGGCGGGGGCAAATCAGCCCCAGCATTTT
CDR3 protein: CASSVQAGANQPQHF

V gene: TRBV6-5
D gene: -
J gene: TRBJ1-6
CDR3 length: 16
clone size: -
CDR3 DNA: TGTGCCAGCAGTTACTCGGTAGGAGCCTTGAACTCACCCCTCCACTTT
CDR3 protein: CASSYSVGALNSPLHF

V gene: TRBV6-6
D gene: -
J gene: TRBJ2-6
CDR3 length: 15
clone size: -
CDR3 DNA: TGTGCCAGCAGACTCACTGACACCGGGGCCAACGTCCTGACTTTC
CDR3 protein: CASRLTDTGANVLTF

V gene: TRBV7-9
D gene: -
J gene: TRBJ1-2
CDR3 length: 18
clone size: -
CDR3 DNA: TGTGCCAGCAGCTTAGCAGGAGGGAACGGGTTTACTAACTATGGCTACACCTTC
CDR3 protein: CASSLAGGNGFTNYGYTF

V gene: TRBV27
D gene: TRBD1
J gene: TRBJ1-5
CDR3 length: 13
clone size: -
CDR3 DNA: TGTGCCAGCAGTTTGACCGGGACAGCGGCCCAGCATTTT
CDR3 protein: CASSLTGTAAQHF

V gene: TRBV18
D gene: -
J gene: TRBJ1-1
CDR3 length: 14
clone size: -
CDR3 DNA: TGTGCCAGCTCACTATACCAGGAGAACACTGAAGCTTTCTTT
CDR3 protein: CASSLYQENTEAFF

V gene: TRBV19
D gene: TRBD1
J gene: TRBJ1-1
CDR3 length: 14
clone size: once
CDR3 DNA: TGTGCCAGTAGGAAGGGGGCGGATGGGACTCGAGCTTTCTTT
CDR3 protein: CASRKGADGTRAFF